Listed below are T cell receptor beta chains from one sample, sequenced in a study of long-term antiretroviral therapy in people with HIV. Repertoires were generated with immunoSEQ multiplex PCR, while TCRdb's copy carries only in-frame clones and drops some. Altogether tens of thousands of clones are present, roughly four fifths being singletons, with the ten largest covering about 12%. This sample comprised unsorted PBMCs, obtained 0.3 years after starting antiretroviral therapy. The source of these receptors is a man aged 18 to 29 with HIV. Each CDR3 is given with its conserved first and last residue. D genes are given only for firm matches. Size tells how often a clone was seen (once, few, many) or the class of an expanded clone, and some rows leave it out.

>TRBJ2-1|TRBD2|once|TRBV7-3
CASSLRGLAYNEQFF
TGTGCCAGCAGCTTAAGAGGACTAGCGTACAATGAGCAGTTCTTC
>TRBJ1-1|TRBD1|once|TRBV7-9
CASSLSGTGYDTEAFF
TGTGCCAGCAGCCTCTCCGGGACAGGGTACGACACTGAAGCTTTCTTT
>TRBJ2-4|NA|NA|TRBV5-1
CASSLDGLAKNIQYF
TGCGCCAGCAGCTTGGACGGACTAGCCAAAAACATTCAGTACTTC
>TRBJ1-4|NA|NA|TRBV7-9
CASSPGTENEKLFF
TGTGCCAGCAGTCCCGGGACCGAGAATGAAAAACTGTTTTTT
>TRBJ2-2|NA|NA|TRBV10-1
CASSGDWSTTGELFF
TGCGCCAGCAGTGGGGACTGGTCGACCACCGGGGAGCTGTTTTTT
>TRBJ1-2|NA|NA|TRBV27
CASSLRESDEKGYTF
TGTGCCAGCAGTTTACGGGAATCGGACGAGAAGGGCTACACCTTC
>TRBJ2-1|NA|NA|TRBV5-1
CASSSPGPYNEQFF
TGCGCCAGCAGCTCCCCGGGGCCTTACAATGAGCAGTTCTTC
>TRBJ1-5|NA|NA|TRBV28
CASNSGGSNDQPQHF
TGTGCCAGCAACTCGGGGGGGTCGAACGATCAGCCCCAGCATTTT
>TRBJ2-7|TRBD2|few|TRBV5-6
CASSKRESPYEQYF
TGTGCCAGCAGCAAGCGGGAGTCCCCCTACGAGCAGTACTTC
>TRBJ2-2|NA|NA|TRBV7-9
CASSPPILGVTGELFF
TGTGCCAGCAGCCCCCCGATCTTGGGGGTCACCGGGGAGCTGTTTTTT
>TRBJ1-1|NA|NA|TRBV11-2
CASSSVGDPNTEAFF
TGTGCCAGCAGCTCAGTCGGGGACCCTAACACTGAAGCTTTCTTT
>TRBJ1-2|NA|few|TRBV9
CASSSPGGGAGYTF
TGTGCCAGCAGCTCCCCCGGGGGGGGTGCTGGCTACACCTTC
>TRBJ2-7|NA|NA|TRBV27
CASSFHGNEQYF
TGTGCCAGCAGTTTTCATGGCAACGAGCAGTACTTC
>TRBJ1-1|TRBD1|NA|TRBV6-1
CASMARGRDTEAFF
TGTGCCAGCATGGCCAGGGGGCGAGACACTGAAGCTTTCTTT
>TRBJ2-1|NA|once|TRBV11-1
CASSLQGNEQFF
TGTGCCAGCAGCTTACAGGGTAATGAGCAGTTCTTC
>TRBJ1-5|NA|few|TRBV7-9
CASSWTEDQPQHF
TGTGCCAGCAGCTGGACAGAGGATCAGCCCCAGCATTTT
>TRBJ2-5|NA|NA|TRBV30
CAWYGEETQYF
TGTGCCTGGTATGGTGAAGAGACCCAGTACTTC
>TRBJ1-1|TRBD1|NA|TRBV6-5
CASSQGETEAFF
TGTGCCAGCAGTCAGGGGGAGACTGAAGCTTTCTTT
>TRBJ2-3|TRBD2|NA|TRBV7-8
CASSLVLAGASLTDTQYF
TGTGCCAGCAGCTTAGTGCTAGCGGGGGCCTCCCTCACAGATACGCAGTATTTT
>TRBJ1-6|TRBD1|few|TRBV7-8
CATSRDRGLSPLHF
TGTGCCACCTCACGGGACAGGGGGCTTTCACCCCTCCACTTT
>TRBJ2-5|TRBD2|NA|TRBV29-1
CSVDGDVTSGGNGETQYF
TGCAGCGTTGATGGGGACGTCACTAGCGGGGGGAACGGAGAGACCCAGTACTTC
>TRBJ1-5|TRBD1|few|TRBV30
CAWREQDRPNQPQHF
TGTGCCTGGAGAGAACAGGACAGGCCCAATCAGCCCCAGCATTTT
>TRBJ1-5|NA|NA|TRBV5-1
CASSLDPLGNQPQHF
TGCGCCAGCAGCCTGGACCCATTGGGGAATCAGCCCCAGCATTTT
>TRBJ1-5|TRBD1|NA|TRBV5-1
CASSLYGQENQPQHF
TGCGCCAGCAGCTTGTATGGACAGGAGAATCAGCCCCAGCATTTT
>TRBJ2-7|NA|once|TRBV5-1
CASSKEFGRAYEQYF
TGCGCCAGCAGCAAGGAATTTGGACGGGCCTACGAGCAGTACTTC
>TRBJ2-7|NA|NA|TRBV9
CASSPTAGGPYEQYF
TGTGCCAGCAGCCCGACCGCCGGGGGGCCCTACGAGCAGTACTTC
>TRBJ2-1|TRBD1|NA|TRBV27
CASTSRDRVYNEQFF
TGTGCCAGCACCTCCCGGGACAGGGTCTACAATGAGCAGTTCTTC
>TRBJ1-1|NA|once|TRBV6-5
CASSYGRVAEAFF
TGTGCCAGCAGTTACGGAAGGGTAGCTGAAGCTTTCTTT
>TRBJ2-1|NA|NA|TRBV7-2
CASSFTSSSYNEQFF
TGTGCCAGCAGCTTTACCTCAAGCTCCTACAATGAGCAGTTCTTC
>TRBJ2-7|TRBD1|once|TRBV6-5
CASSRPGQAEQYF
TGTGCCAGCAGCCGACCTGGACAGGCCGAGCAGTACTTC
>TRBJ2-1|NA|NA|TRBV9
CASSVEGDPYNEQFF
TGTGCCAGCAGCGTTGAAGGGGACCCTTACAATGAGCAGTTCTTC
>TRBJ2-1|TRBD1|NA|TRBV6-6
CASSSPDRGAYNEQFF
TGTGCCAGCAGTTCCCCGGACAGGGGCGCCTACAATGAGCAGTTCTTC
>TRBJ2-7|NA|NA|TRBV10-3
CAISDRNPAEQYF
TGTGCCATCAGTGACAGGAACCCCGCCGAGCAGTACTTC
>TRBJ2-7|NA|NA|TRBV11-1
CASRVHEQYF
TGTGCCAGCAGGGTCCACGAGCAGTACTTC
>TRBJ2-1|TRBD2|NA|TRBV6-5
CASKTLAGRYNEQFF
TGTGCCAGCAAGACACTAGCGGGCAGGTACAATGAGCAGTTCTTC
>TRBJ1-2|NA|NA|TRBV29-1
CSVGTPTANYGYTF
TGCAGCGTTGGCACCCCTACAGCAAACTATGGCTACACCTTC
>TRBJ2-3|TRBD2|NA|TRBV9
CASSVKASGSTDTQYF
TGTGCCAGCAGCGTAAAGGCTAGCGGGAGCACAGATACGCAGTATTTT
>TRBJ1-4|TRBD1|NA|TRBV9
CASSTYRGTGEKLFF
TGTGCCAGCAGCACCTACAGGGGAACAGGTGAAAAACTGTTTTTT
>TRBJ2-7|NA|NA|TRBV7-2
CASSLAGLPSSYEQYF
TGTGCCAGCAGCTTAGCGGGACTTCCCAGCTCCTACGAGCAGTACTTC
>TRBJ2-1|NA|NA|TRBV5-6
CASSLARTDSLF
TGTGCCAGCAGCTTGGCCCGGACTGATTCTCTCTTC
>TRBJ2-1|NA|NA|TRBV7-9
CASSFGLAQNNEQFF
TGTGCCAGCAGCTTCGGCCTAGCGCAAAACAATGAGCAGTTCTTC
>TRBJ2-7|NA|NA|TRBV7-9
CASNGDGYEQYF
TGTGCCAGCAATGGGGATGGCTACGAGCAGTACTTC
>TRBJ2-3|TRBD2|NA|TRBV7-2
CASSFLVGRAFSRTDTQYF
TGTGCCAGCAGCTTCCTGGTCGGGAGGGCCTTCAGCCGGACAGATACGCAGTATTTT
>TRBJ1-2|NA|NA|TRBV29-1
CSVEGNNYGYTF
TGCAGCGTTGAGGGGAATAACTATGGCTACACCTTC
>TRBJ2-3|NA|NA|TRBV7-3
CASSLYGGTDTQYF
TGTGCCAGCAGCTTATACGGCGGCACAGATACGCAGTATTTT
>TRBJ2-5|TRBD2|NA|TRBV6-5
CASSYWGGETQYF
TGTGCCAGCAGTTACTGGGGGGGGGAGACCCAGTACTTC